This entry lists 3 T cell receptor beta chains sequenced from one sample in a study of blood T cells in healthy people across ages. Together with a sample-barcoded 5' primer, a J-beta primer mix was included in a second PCR lasting roughly 6 to 12 cycles. MiXCR, applied by TCRdb to the 5' RACE reads, yields one record per CDR3 protein. The sample contains roughly 1,500,000 distinct CDR3 sequences, roughly 32% of which appear only once. What was sequenced was blood. The receptors shown here come from a woman in her twenties or thirties in good health.

This clonotype was found a few times. The rearrangement links TRBV5-1 to TRBJ2-1; a weak D match, TRBD2 (6 bases). Trimming removed 7 bases at V and 5 bases at J, with 19 bases between. Germline V gives CDR1 SGHRS, CDR2 YFSETQ. The CDR3 runs to 15 residues. The CDR3 loop is CASRPGIADNNEQFF. The DNA of the CDR3 is TGCGCCAGCCGCCCTGGGATAGCGGACAACAATGAGCAGTTCTTC.

The table lists this clonotype with a few counts. This chain joins TRBV28 and TRBJ2-4; 7 nucleotides line up with TRBD1. The J call may be in error: the DNA end matches TRBJ2-7 better. This CDR3 comprises 14 residues. The V gene's germline CDR1 is MDHEN and CDR2 SYDVKM. As DNA, the CDR3 is TGTGCCAGCAGCCCCGGGACAGTCTTTAACGAGCAGTACTTC. This gives the protein CASSPGTVFNEQYF.

The chain recombines TRBV25-1 with TRBJ2-1; weak D call: TRBD2 (6 bases). CDR1 is MGHDK, CDR2 SYGVNS, per germline. Between the trimmed V and J ends, which lost 7 bases and 7 bases, there was a span of 17 bases. The CDR3 spans 14 residues. CDR3 bases: TGTGCCAGCATCCCGGAGGGGAGAGGAAATGAGCAGTTCTTC. Amino acids: CASIPEGRGNEQFF.